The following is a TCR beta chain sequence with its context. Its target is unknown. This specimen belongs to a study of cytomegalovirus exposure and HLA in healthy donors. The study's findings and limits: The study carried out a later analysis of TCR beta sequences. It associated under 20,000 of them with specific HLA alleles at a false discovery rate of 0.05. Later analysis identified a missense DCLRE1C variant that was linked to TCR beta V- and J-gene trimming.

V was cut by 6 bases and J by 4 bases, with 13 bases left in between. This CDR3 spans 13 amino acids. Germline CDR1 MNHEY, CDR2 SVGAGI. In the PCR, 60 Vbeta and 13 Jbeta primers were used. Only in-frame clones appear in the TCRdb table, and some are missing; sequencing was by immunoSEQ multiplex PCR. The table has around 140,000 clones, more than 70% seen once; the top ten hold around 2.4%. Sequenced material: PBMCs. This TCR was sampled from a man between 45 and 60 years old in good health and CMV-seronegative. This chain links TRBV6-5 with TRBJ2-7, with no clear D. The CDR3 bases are TGTGCCAGCAGACTTCGGGTACAATACGAGCAGTACTTC. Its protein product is CASRLRVQYEQYF.